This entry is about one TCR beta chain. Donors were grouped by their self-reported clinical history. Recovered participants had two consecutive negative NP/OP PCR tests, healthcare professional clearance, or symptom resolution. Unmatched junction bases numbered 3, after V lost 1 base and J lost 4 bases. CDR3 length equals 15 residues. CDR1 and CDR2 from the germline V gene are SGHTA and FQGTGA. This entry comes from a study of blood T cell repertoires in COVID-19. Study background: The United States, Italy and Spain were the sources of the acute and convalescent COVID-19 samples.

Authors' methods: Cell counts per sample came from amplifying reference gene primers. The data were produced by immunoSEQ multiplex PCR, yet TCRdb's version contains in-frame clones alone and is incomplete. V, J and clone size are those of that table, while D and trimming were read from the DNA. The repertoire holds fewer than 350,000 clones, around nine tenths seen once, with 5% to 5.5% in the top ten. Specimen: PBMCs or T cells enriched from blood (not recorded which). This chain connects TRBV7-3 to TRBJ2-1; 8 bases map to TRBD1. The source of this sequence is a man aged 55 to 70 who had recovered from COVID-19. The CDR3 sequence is CASSLSDRGYNEQFF. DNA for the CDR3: TGTGCCAGCAGCTTAAGTGACAGGGGTTACAATGAGCAGTTCTTC.